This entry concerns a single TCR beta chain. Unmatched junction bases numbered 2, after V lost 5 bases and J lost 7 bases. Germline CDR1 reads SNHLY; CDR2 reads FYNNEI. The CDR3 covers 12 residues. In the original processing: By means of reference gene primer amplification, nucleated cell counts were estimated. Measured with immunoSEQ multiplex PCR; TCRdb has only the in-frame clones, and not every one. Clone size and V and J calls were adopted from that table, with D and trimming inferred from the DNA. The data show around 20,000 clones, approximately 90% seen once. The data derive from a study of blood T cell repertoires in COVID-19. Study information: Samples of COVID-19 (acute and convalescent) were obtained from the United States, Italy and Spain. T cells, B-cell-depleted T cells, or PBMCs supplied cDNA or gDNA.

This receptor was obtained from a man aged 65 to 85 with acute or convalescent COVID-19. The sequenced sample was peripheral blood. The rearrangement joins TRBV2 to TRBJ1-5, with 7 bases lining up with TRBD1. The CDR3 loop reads CASSPTGQPQHF. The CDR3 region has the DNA TGTGCCAGCAGTCCGACAGGGCAGCCCCAGCATTTT.